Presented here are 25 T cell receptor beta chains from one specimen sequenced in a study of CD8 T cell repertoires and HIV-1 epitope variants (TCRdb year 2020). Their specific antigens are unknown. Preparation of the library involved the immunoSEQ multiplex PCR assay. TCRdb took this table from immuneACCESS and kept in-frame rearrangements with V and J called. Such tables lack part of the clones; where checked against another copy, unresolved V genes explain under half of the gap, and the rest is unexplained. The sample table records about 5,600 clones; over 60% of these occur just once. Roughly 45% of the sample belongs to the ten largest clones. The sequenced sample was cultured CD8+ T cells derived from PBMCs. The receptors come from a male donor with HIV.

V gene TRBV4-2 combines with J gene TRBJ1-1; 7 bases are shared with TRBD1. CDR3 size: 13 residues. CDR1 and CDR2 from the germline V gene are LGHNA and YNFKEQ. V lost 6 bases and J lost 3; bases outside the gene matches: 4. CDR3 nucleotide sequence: TGTGCCAGCAGGCAGGGGGGTGACACTGAAGCTTTCTTT. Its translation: CASRQGGDTEAFF.

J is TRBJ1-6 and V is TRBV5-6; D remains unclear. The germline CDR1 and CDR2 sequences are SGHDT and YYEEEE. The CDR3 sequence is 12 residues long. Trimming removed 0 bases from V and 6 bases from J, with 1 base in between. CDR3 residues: CASSLGNSPLHF. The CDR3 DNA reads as TGTGCCAGCAGCTTGGGTAATTCACCCCTCCACTTT.

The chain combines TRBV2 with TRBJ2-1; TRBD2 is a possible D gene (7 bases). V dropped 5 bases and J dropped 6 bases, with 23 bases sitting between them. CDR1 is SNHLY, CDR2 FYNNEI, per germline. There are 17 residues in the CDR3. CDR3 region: CASSPLSGGGAFNEQFF. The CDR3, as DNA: TGTGCCAGCAGTCCGCTTAGCGGAGGGGGGGCGTTCAATGAGCAGTTCTTC. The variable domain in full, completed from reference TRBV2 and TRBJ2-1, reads EPEVTQTPSHQVTQMGQEVILRCVPISNHLYFYWYRQILGQKVEFLVSFYNNEISEKSEIFDDQFSVERPDGSNFTLKIRSTKLEDSAMYFCASSPLSGGGAFNEQFFGPGTRLTVL.

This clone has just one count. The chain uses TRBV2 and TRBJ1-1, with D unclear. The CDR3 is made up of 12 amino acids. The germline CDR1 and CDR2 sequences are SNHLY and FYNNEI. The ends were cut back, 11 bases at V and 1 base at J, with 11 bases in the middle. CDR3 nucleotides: TGTGCCCTCTACGACGAGAACACTGAAGCTTTCTTT. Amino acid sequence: CALYDENTEAFF. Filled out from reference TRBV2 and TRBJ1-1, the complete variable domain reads EPEVTQTPSHQVTQMGQEVILRCVPISNHLYFYWYRQILGQKVEFLVSFYNNEISEKSEIFDDQFSVERPDGSNFTLKIRSTKLEDSAMYFCALYDENTEAFFGQGTRLTVV.

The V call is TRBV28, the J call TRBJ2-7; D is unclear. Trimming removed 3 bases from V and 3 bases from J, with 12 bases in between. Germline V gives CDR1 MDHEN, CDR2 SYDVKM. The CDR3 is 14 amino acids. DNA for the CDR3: TGTGCCAGCAGTTTTGCCCCGGGCCTCTACGAGCAGTACTTC. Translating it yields CASSFAPGLYEQYF.

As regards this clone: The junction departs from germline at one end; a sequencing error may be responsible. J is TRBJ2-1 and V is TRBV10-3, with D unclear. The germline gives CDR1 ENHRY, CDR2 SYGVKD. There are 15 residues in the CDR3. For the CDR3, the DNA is TGTGCCATCAGTGCGACCGCCATCTCCAACAATGAGCAGTTCTTC. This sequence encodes CAISATAISNNEQFF.

The CDR3 DNA reads TGTGCCAGCAGTTTGCCCCAGAATCAGCCCCAGCATTTT. Protein product: CASSLPQNQPQHF. V usage is TRBV28 and J usage is TRBJ1-5; D is ambiguous. Germline loops: CDR1 MDHEN, CDR2 SYDVKM. This CDR3 has 13 residues. V was clipped by 3 bases and J by 4 bases, with 7 bases between them.

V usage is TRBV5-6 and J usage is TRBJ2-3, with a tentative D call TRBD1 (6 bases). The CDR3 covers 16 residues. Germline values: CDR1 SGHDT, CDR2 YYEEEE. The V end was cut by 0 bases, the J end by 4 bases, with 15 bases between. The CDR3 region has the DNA TGTGCCAGCAGCTTGGCCGCAGGGGCATTGGCAGATACGCAGTATTTT. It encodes CASSLAAGALADTQYF. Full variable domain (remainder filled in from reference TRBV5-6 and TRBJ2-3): DAGVTQSPTHLIKTRGQQVTLRCSPKSGHDTVSWYQQALGQGPQFIFQYYEEEERQRGNFPDRFSGHQFPNYSSELNVNALLLGDSALYLCASSLAAGALADTQYFGPGTRLTVL.

The CDR3 coding sequence is TGTGCCAGCAGCGAAAGGACTGAAGCTTTCTTT. It codes for CASSERTEAFF. This chain links TRBV21-1 with TRBJ1-1. TRBV21-1 counts as a pseudogene. The length of the CDR3 is 11 residues.

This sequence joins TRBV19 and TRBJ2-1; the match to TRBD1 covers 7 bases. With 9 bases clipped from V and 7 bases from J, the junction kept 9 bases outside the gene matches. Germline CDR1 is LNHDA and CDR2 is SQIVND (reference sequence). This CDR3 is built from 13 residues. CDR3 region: CASLRTGRNEQFF. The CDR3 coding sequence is TGTGCCAGCCTCAGGACAGGTCGAAATGAGCAGTTCTTC.

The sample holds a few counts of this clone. The CDR3, as DNA: TGTGCCAGCAGTCCCTGGGGGGACGCTGGCTACACCTTC. Its protein is CASSPWGDAGYTF. V usage is TRBV27 and J usage is TRBJ1-2, with D possibly being TRBD1 (5 bases). This CDR3 contains 13 residues. Per germline, CDR1 MNHEY and CDR2 SMNVEV (reference sequence). V gave up 5 bases and J gave up 7 bases, with 14 bases separating them.

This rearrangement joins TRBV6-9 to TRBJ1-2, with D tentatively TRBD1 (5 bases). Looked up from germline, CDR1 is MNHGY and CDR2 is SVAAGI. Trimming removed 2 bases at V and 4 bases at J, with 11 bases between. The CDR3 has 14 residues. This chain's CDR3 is CASSYQGDSYGYTF. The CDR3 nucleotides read TGTGCCAGCAGTTATCAGGGCGACTCCTATGGCTACACCTTC.

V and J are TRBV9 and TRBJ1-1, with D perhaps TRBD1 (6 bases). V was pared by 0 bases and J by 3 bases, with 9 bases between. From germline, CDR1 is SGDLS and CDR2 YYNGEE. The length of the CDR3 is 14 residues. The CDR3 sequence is CASSVGTAHTEAFF. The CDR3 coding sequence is TGTGCCAGCAGCGTAGGGACAGCGCACACTGAAGCTTTCTTT.

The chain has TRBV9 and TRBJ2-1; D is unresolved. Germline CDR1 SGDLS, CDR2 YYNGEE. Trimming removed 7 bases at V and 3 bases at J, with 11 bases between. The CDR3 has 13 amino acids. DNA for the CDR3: TGTGCCAGCGCCGTTGGAGACTACAATGAGCAGTTCTTC. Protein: CASAVGDYNEQFF.

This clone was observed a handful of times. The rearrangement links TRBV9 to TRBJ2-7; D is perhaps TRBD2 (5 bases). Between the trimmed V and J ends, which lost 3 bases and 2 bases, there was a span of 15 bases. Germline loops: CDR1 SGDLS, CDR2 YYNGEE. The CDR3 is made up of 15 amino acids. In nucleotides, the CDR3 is TGTGCCAGCAGCGCGACCGCGGGTCAGGCCTACGAGCAGTACTTC. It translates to CASSATAGQAYEQYF. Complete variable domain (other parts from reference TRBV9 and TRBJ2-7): DSGVTQTPKHLITATGQRVTLRCSPRSGDLSVYWYQQSLDQGLQFLIQYYNGEERAKGNILERFSAQQFPDLHSELNLSSLELGDSALYFCASSATAGQAYEQYFGPGTRLTVT.

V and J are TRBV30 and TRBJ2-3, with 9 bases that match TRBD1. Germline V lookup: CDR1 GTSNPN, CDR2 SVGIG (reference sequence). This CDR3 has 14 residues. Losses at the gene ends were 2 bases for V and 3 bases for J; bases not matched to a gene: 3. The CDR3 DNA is TGTGCCTGGAGTCCGGGACAGGGAACAGATACGCAGTATTTT. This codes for CAWSPGQGTDTQYF.

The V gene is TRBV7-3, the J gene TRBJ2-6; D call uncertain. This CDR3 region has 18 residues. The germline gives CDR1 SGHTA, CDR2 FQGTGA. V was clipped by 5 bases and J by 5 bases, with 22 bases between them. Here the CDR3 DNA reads TGTGCCAGCAGCGAGAAAAAACGCTTACAAAGTCGGGCCAACGTCCTGACTTTC. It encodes CASSEKKRLQSRANVLTF.

As DNA, the CDR3 is TGTGCCAGCACCGGGACTAGCGGCGAGCAGTACTTC. It encodes CASTGTSGEQYF. This chain connects TRBV11-3 to TRBJ2-7, with 11 bases that match TRBD2. V lost 7 bases, J lost 6 bases, and 2 bases stayed unmatched. The CDR3 sequence is 12 residues long. Germline values: CDR1 SGHNT, CDR2 YENEEA.

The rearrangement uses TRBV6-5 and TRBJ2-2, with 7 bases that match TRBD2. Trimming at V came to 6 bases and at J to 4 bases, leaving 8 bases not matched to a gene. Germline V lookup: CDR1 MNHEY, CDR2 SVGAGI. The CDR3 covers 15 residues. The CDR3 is CASRLGGTATGELFF. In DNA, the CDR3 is TGTGCCAGCAGGTTGGGGGGGACGGCCACCGGGGAGCTGTTTTTT.

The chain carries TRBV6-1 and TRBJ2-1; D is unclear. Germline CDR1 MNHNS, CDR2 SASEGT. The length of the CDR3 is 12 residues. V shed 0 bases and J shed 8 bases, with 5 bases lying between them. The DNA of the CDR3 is TGTGCCAGCAGTGAAGCATTTGATGAGCAGTTCTTC. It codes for CASSEAFDEQFF.

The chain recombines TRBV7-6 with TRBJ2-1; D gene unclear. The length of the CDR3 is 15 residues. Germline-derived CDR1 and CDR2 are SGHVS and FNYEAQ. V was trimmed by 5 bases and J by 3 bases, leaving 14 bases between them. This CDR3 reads CASSPSQASYNEQFF. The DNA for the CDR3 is TGTGCCAGCAGCCCATCCCAGGCAAGCTACAATGAGCAGTTCTTC.

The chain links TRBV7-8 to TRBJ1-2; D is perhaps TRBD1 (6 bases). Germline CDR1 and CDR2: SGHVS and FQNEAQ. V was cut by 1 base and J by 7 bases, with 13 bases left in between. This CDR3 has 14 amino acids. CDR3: CASSLGTGMGGYTF. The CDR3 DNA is TGTGCCAGCAGCTTAGGAACAGGGATGGGTGGCTACACCTTC.

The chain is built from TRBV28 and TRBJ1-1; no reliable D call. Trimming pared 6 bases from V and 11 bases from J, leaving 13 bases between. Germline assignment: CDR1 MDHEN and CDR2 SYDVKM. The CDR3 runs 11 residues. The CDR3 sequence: CASSRTKEAFF. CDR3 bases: TGTGCCAGCAGCCGGACGAAGGAGGCTTTCTTT.

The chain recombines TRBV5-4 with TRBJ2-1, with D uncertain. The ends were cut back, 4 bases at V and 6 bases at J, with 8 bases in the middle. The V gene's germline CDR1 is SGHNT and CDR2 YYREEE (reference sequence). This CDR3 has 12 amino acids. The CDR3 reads CASSQTINEQFF. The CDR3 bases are TGTGCCAGCAGCCAGACAATCAATGAGCAGTTCTTC.

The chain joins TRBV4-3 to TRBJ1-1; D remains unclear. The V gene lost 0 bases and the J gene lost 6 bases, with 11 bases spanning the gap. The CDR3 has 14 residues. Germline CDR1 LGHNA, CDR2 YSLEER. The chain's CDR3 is CASSQESGGSEAFF. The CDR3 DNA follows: TGCGCCAGCAGCCAAGAATCGGGTGGGTCTGAAGCTTTCTTT.